The 5 T cell receptor beta chains below all came from one sample that was sequenced in a study of beta chain features in type 1 diabetes. No antigen is known for these receptors. Study-wide findings and caveats: TCRB CDR3s were moderately but significantly shorter in Type 1 diabetes patients in all four CD4+ subsets.

As every portion of the isolated RNA was reverse transcribed, the sequencing read expressed TCRB transcripts. TCRdb's table, derived via immunoSEQ multiplex PCR, lists solely in-frame clones and lacks some. The data hold 100,000 to 150,000 clones, with 9% observed a single time. The sample comprised central memory CD4+ T cells from blood. These receptors all stem from a man aged 25-45 years with type 1 diabetes.

A few counts support this clone. This chain connects TRBV7-3 to TRBJ2-1; 7 bases match TRBD1. The J segment lost 8 bases and the V segment lost 5 bases, leaving 18 bases of the junction unmatched. The CDR3 length is 17 residues. CDR1 and CDR2 from the germline V gene are SGHTA and FQGTGA. The CDR3 DNA sequence: TGTGCCAGCAGCCCTCAGGGCTTTCGGGGACAGAAAGATGAGCAGTTCTTC. As protein: CASSPQGFRGQKDEQFF.

This chain links TRBV10-3 with TRBJ2-3, with D unclear. The CDR3 has 13 amino acids. Trimming removed 4 bases at V and 6 bases at J, with 11 bases between. The germline gives CDR1 ENHRY, CDR2 SYGVKD. The CDR3 spells CAISAGREDTQYF. The CDR3 coding sequence is TGTGCCATCAGTGCAGGAAGAGAGGATACGCAGTATTTT.

V gene TRBV21-1 combines with J gene TRBJ2-6; TRBD1 reflects the table's D call only, with no check against the DNA. TRBV21-1 is annotated as a pseudogene. The CDR3 contains 17 residues. CDR3 residues: CASSPVRHCSGANVLTF. CDR3 bases: TGTGCCAGCAGCCCCGTACGACATTGCTCTGGGGCCAACGTCCTGACTTTC.

This clone has more than one count but fewer than ten. The chain recombines TRBV30 with TRBJ1-2; no reliable D call. This CDR3 is built from 12 residues. Germline V gene lookup returns CDR1 GTSNPN and CDR2 SVGIG (reference sequence). Trimming cost V 4 bases and J 8 bases, with 14 bases left between them. The chain's CDR3 is CAWNGQRRGYTF. In DNA form, the CDR3 reads TGTGCCTGGAATGGCCAACGGCGGGGCTACACCTTC.

This clone occurred a few times. The chain is built from TRBV19 and TRBJ2-5; the D is unclear. The CDR3 contains 12 residues. The V gene lost 3 bases and the J gene lost 4 bases, with 6 bases spanning the gap. CDR1 is LNHDA, CDR2 SQIVND, per germline (reference sequence). The CDR3 DNA reads TGTGCCAGTAGTATCCACGGAGAGACCCAGTACTTC. Its protein product is CASSIHGETQYF. Using reference TRBV19 and TRBJ2-5 for the parts outside the CDR3, the full variable domain is DGGITQSPKYLFRKEGQNVTLSCEQNLNHDAMYWYRQDPGQGLRLIYYSQIVNDFQKGDIAEGYSVSREKKESFPLTVTSAQKNPTAFYLCASSIHGETQYFGPGTRLLVL.